The 14 T cell receptor beta chains below were found in one sample sequenced in a study of control samples from healthy donors and cancer patients. Repertoires were generated with immunoSEQ multiplex PCR, while TCRdb's copy carries only in-frame clones and drops some. The sample yields more than 100,000 clones, approximately 92% seen once. The sequenced sample was blood. Receptors were obtained from a man between 18 and 29 years old in good health.

The gene calls are TRBV11-2 and TRBJ1-6, with no clear D. Looked up from germline, CDR1 is SGHAT and CDR2 is FQNNGV. Trimming cost V 1 base and J 7 bases, with 11 bases left between them. The length of the CDR3 is 15 residues. As DNA, the CDR3 is TGTGCCAGCAGCTTAGTGGGCAGCCCAAATTCACCCCTCCACTTT. This gives the protein CASSLVGSPNSPLHF.

This chain joins TRBV4-2 and TRBJ2-6, with 7 bases that match TRBD1. This CDR3 is built from 19 residues. V was clipped by 3 bases and J by 0 bases; unmatched bases: 11. Germline values: CDR1 LGHNA, CDR2 YNFKEQ. The CDR3 DNA is TGTGCCAGCAGCCACCCTCGAGGGACAGAGATCTCTGGGGCCAACGTCCTGACTTTC. This codes for CASSHPRGTEISGANVLTF.

The J gene is TRBJ1-4, the V gene TRBV2, with 7 nucleotides matching TRBD1. The V and J ends lost 6 bases and 10 bases, in that order; junction bases with no gene match: 14. This CDR3 is built from 15 residues. Germline V gene sequence: CDR1 SNHLY, CDR2 FYNNEI. Written as DNA, the CDR3 is TGTGCCAGCAGGCGATTAACAGGGGAAGTTGGAAAACTGTTTTTT. This translates into CASRRLTGEVGKLFF.

The chain employs TRBV27 and TRBJ2-7; TRBD1 matches at 8 bases. The CDR3 is 16 amino acids. Looked up from germline, CDR1 is MNHEY and CDR2 is SMNVEV (reference sequence). Trimming cost V 1 base and J 2 bases; bases outside gene matches: 7. CDR3 loop: CASSLYLGQATYEQYF. As DNA, the CDR3 is TGTGCCAGCAGTTTATATTTGGGACAGGCCACCTACGAGCAGTACTTC.

The rearrangement joins TRBV10-1 to TRBJ2-1, with D maybe TRBD2 (6 bases). This CDR3 has 14 residues. Germline-derived CDR1 and CDR2 are WNHNN and SYGVQD (reference sequence). Trimming shortened V by 3 bases and J by 0 bases, and 6 bases separated the two germline ends. In nucleotides, the CDR3 is TGCGCCAGCAGTGACGGGAGCTCCTACAATGAGCAGTTCTTC. Encoded protein: CASSDGSSYNEQFF.

The J gene is TRBJ1-1, the V gene TRBV7-2, with a tentative D call TRBD1 (6 bases). Germline V CDR1 and CDR2: SGHTA, FQGNSA. CDR3 size: 14 residues. V was pared by 2 bases and J by 3 bases, with 10 bases between. The DNA of the CDR3 is TGTGCCAGCAGCTTAACCAGGGGTGACACTGAAGCTTTCTTT. Its translation: CASSLTRGDTEAFF.

This clone has just one count. This chain joins TRBV3-1 (or the pseudogene TRBV3-2) and TRBJ2-4; D unclear. Looked up from germline, CDR1 is LGHDT and CDR2 is YNNKEL (reference sequence). This CDR3 has 13 residues. V was trimmed by 1 base and J by 8 bases, leaving 9 bases between them. The CDR3 coding sequence is TGTGCCAGCAGCCAAGCAAGGGATGACATTCAGTACTTC. Encoded protein: CASSQARDDIQYF.

The rearrangement links TRBV6-2 or TRBV6-3 to TRBJ1-5; 7 nucleotides agree with TRBD1. Trimming cost V 6 bases and J 6 bases; bases outside gene matches: 17. The CDR3 contains 17 residues. Germline CDR1 MNHEY, CDR2 SVGEGT. This CDR3 is CASSSRGPEVGTQPQHF. The CDR3 DNA is TGTGCCAGCAGCTCAAGGGGGCCAGAGGTGGGCACTCAGCCCCAGCATTTT.

J is TRBJ1-3 and V is TRBV7-8; D remains unclear. The length of the CDR3 is 14 residues. Per germline, CDR1 SGHVS and CDR2 FQNEAQ. V dropped 2 bases and J dropped 0 bases, with 5 bases sitting between them. The CDR3 loop reads CASSLLTSGNTIYF. The CDR3 region has the DNA TGTGCCAGCAGCTTATTAACCTCTGGAAACACCATATATTTT.

The CDR3 sequence: CASSLRNTGELFF. CDR3 sequence (DNA): TGCGCCAGCAGCTTACGGAACACCGGGGAGCTGTTTTTT. This chain links TRBV5-1 with TRBJ2-2, with D unresolved. Trimming pared 2 bases from V and 1 base from J, leaving 3 bases between. In germline, CDR1 is SGHRS, CDR2 YFSETQ. The CDR3 contains 13 residues.

The rearrangement joins TRBV19 to TRBJ2-5; no clear D gene. Germline CDR1 LNHDA, CDR2 SQIVND (reference sequence). The CDR3 has 14 residues. Deletions cut 6 bases from V and 2 bases from J, with 13 bases between. CDR3 amino acids: CASSNPPGQETQYF. The CDR3 DNA reads as TGTGCCAGTAGCAATCCTCCTGGTCAAGAGACCCAGTACTTC.

The J gene is TRBJ1-1, the V gene TRBV6-5, with unresolved D. The CDR3 runs 13 residues. In germline, CDR1 is MNHEY, CDR2 SVGAGI. V lost 6 bases and J 3 bases, leaving 11 bases between the germline ends. CDR3 residues: CASRFGPYTEAFF. The CDR3, as DNA: TGTGCCAGCAGATTCGGGCCCTACACTGAAGCTTTCTTT.

V gene TRBV11-2 combines with J gene TRBJ2-5; D remains unclear. Trimming cost V 3 bases and J 1 base, with 6 bases left between them. The CDR3 runs 13 residues. CDR1 is SGHAT and CDR2 is FQNNGV in the germline V gene. Here the CDR3 DNA reads TGTGCCAGCAGCTTTGGTACCCAAGAGACCCAGTACTTC. Translated, it gives CASSFGTQETQYF.

V and J are TRBV5-8 and TRBJ2-3; D call uncertain. Trimming left V 2 bases short and J 4 bases short, with 11 bases between. Germline CDR1 SGHTS, CDR2 YDEGEE. CDR3 length: 14 amino acids. The CDR3 DNA reads as TGTGCCAGCAGCTTCCCCGATTCCCCAGATACGCAGTATTTT. Translated, it gives CASSFPDSPDTQYF.